Here is one TCR beta chain with its context. No antigen is known for it. The sample originates from a study of cytomegalovirus exposure and HLA in healthy donors. General observations from the study: With later analysis, a missense DCLRE1C variant became linked to TCR beta V- and J-gene trimming. Sequencing depth roughly uniform across donors was assumed in presence/absence analyses. Rarity held for most TCR sequences, but there were some public TCRs that occurred in many donors. An ancestry cluster, one associated with Asian ancestry, reportedly showed fewer N-insertions than the approximately 660-donor mean in a later analysis.

Vbeta (60) and Jbeta (13) primers were used in the PCR. Profiled with immunoSEQ multiplex PCR; TCRdb holds only in-frame clones, not every one. In the table there are around 120,000 clones, roughly 80% of which are singletons. V was trimmed by 3 bases and J by 2 bases, leaving 19 bases between them. CDR1 and CDR2 (germline): SGHDT, YYEEEE. CDR3 length: 17 amino acids. The rearrangement uses TRBV5-6 and TRBJ2-3, with D perhaps TRBD2 (6 bases). The specimen was PBMCs. This receptor was taken from a woman in her thirties or forties in good health and CMV-seropositive. In DNA form, the CDR3 reads TGTGCCAGCAGCTCCTGGGGGAGGAGTTACATCACAGATACGCAGTATTTT. Translated: CASSSWGRSYITDTQYF.